This T cell receptor beta chain was recorded in a study of blood T cells in healthy people across ages. Study results and limitations: A strong correlation was seen between TCR beta diversity and naive T cell percentage. The study found more naive CD4+ cells and higher diversity in long-lived than aged donors.

Germline V lookup: CDR1 SNHLY, CDR2 FYNNEI. The CDR3 is 14 residues long. Between the trimmed V and J ends, which lost 6 bases and 7 bases, there was a span of 15 bases. In the case of this clonotype: Its antigen is not identified.

For the second PCR, which ran for roughly 6 to 11 cycles, a sample-barcoded 5' primer and a J-beta primer mix were used. MiXCR was run by TCRdb on the 5' RACE reads, yielding one entry per CDR3 protein. Altogether about 540,000 distinct CDR3 sequences are present, 24% being singletons, with the ten largest covering around 10%. A further study also used this sample, focusing on T cells of mothers and their children. That investigation notes: For the second PCR, the M1S primer put in sample barcodes and 2-4 random nucleotides.

The V and J genes are TRBV2 and TRBJ2-2; tentative D call: TRBD1 (6 bases). Sequences were obtained from blood. The origin of this receptor is a boy younger than 18 in good health. The CDR3 DNA reads TGTGCCAGCAGCAAACAGGGTAGTGGCGGGGAGCTGTTTTTT. Amino acid sequence: CASSKQGSGGELFF. The entire variable domain, with the rest obtained from reference TRBV2 and TRBJ2-2, is as follows: EPEVTQTPSHQVTQMGQEVILRCVPISNHLYFYWYRQILGQKVEFLVSFYNNEISEKSEIFDDQFSVERPDGSNFTLKIRSTKLEDSAMYFCASSKQGSGGELFFGEGSRLTVL.